The clone carrying this TCR beta chain occurred once. What it recognizes is unknown. The PCR was carried out with 60 Vbeta primers and 13 Jbeta primers. The data were produced by immunoSEQ multiplex PCR, yet TCRdb's version contains in-frame clones alone and is incomplete. The table has about 120,000 clones, about four fifths seen once. The CDR3 has 13 residues. Germline values: CDR1 WSHSY, CDR2 SAAADI. V dropped 3 bases and J dropped 9 bases, with 15 bases sitting between them. This record belongs to a study of cytomegalovirus exposure and HLA in healthy donors. Study at large: Drawn from HLA-typed donors, tens of millions of unique TCRs were held in an early data release.

Broader study findings: In vitro confirmation showed a few CMV-associated chains to be CMV antigen specific. Later analysis showed TCR association rates varying by HLA locus, highest for DRB1 and lowest for HLA-C. The study recorded about 150 TCR beta chains that were cytomegalovirus-associated.

Sequenced: PBMCs. The sequence was collected from a young woman in good health and CMV-seronegative. The rearrangement links TRBV10-2 to TRBJ2-7, with TRBD1 as a possible D gene (5 bases). The CDR3 DNA follows: TGCGCCAGCAGTGACGGACAACTTACTGGGCAGTACTTC. Translated, it gives CASSDGQLTGQYF.